This TCR beta chain was recorded in a study of OX40 agonist ivuxolimab in advanced cancers. The wider study: Dose-escalation cases comprised hepatocellular carcinoma, melanoma, renal cell or head and neck cancer. General study results and limits: Both CD4+ and CD8+ T cell populations in blood had undergone clonal expansion by week 6 at 0.1 to 3.0 mg/kg.

Using immunoSEQ multiplex PCR, the repertoire was profiled, and TCRdb retains in-frame clones only, with some absent. Here the sample spans approximately 87,000 clones, more than 75% being singletons. This clone was seen just once. Its antigen is not identified. The investigators sampled blood at baseline, at cycle 4 day 1, and at cycle 7 day 1. V lost 1 base to trimming and J lost 2 bases, with 11 bases between them. The CDR3 runs 15 residues. The germline gives CDR1 SEHNR, CDR2 FQNEAQ (reference sequence). The gene calls are TRBV7-9 and TRBJ2-5; D ambiguous. The source of this sequence is an adult with an advanced solid tumor such as melanoma, head and neck, liver or kidney cancer. The sample consisted of CD4+ or CD8+ T cells sorted from blood, taken in a trial of the OX40 agonist ivuxolimab. CDR3 nucleotides: TGTGCCAGCAGCTTAGGAGGATCAAAACAAGAGACCCAGTACTTC. This encodes CASSLGGSKQETQYF.